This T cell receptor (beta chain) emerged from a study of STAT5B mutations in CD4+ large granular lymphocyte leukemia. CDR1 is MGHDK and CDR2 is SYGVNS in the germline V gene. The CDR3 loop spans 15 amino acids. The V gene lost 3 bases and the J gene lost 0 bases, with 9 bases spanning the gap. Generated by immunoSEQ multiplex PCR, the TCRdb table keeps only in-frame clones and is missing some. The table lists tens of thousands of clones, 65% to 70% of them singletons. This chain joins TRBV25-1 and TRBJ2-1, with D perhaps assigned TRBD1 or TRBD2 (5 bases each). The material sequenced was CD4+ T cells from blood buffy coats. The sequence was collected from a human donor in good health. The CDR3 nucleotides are TGTGCCAGCAGTGAGTCTGGGGGCTCCTACAATGAGCAGTTCTTC. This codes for CASSESGGSYNEQFF.